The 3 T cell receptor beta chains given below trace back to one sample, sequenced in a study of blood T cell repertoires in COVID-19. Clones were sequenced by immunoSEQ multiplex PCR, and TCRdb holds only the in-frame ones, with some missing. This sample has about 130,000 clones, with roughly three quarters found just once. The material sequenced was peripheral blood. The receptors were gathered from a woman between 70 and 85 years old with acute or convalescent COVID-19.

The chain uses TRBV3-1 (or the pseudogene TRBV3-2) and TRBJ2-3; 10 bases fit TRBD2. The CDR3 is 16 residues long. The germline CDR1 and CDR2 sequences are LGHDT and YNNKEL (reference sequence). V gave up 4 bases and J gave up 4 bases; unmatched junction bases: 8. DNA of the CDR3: TGTGCCAGCAGCCGCTCAGCGGGGGGGCTTCCAGATACGCAGTATTTT. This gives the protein CASSRSAGGLPDTQYF.

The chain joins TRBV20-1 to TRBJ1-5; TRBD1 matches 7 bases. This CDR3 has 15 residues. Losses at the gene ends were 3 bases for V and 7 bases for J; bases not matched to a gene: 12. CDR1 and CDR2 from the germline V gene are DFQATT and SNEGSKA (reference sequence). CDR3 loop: CSASETGSGRQPQHF. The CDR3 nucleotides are TGCAGTGCTAGTGAGACAGGGTCGGGACGGCAGCCCCAGCATTTT.

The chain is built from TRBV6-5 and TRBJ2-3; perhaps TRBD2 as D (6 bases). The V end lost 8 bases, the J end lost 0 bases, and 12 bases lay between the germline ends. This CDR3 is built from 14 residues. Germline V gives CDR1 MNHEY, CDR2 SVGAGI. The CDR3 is CASSRRGSTDTQYF. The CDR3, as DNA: TGTGCCAGCTCCAGGCGGGGAAGCACAGATACGCAGTATTTT.